These T cell receptor beta chains were read from a single sample in a study of blood T cell repertoires in COVID-19. The table came from immunoSEQ multiplex PCR; TCRdb's copy has only in-frame clones and leaves some out. The sample shows under 45,000 clones, approximately 81% of them seen only once. Sequenced: peripheral blood. The receptors here all came from a man between 70 and 80 years old with COVID-19, enrolled during active disease. Each CDR3 is given with its conserved first and last residue. Each record gives: J gene, CDR3 length, V gene, CDR3 protein.

J: TRBJ1-1; length: 14; V: TRBV30; CDR3: CAWRWGGGATEAFF
J: TRBJ2-5; length: 18; V: TRBV7-6; CDR3: CASSLAGTGAGRGKTQYF
J: TRBJ1-5; length: 18; V: TRBV27; CDR3: CASSLWGQGAGSNQPQHF
J: TRBJ2-1; length: 13; V: TRBV30; CDR3: CAWRGLGRDEQFF
J: TRBJ2-7; length: 16; V: TRBV10-3; CDR3: CAISGTSGKEVYEQYF
J: TRBJ2-7; length: 14; V: TRBV7-9; CDR3: CASRPGTGTYEQYF
J: TRBJ2-1; length: 16; V: TRBV5-5; CDR3: CASSPDRGFLYNEQFF
J: TRBJ2-1; length: 15; V: TRBV6-2/TRBV6-3; CDR3: CASSYAGQGANEQFF
J: TRBJ2-5; length: 13; V: TRBV28; CDR3: CASSLGGRETQYF
J: TRBJ2-2; length: 15; V: TRBV28; CDR3: CASSSRLAGAGELFF
J: TRBJ1-1; length: 12; V: TRBV2; CDR3: CASRGQNTEAFF
J: TRBJ1-1; length: 12; V: TRBV12-3/TRBV12-4; CDR3: CASSLRNTEAFF
J: TRBJ2-1; length: 12; V: TRBV7-2; CDR3: CASRKRAGVRFF
J: TRBJ1-3; length: 14; V: TRBV9; CDR3: CASTGGGGGNTIYF
J: TRBJ2-1; length: 13; V: TRBV12-3/TRBV12-4; CDR3: CASSLTSGWKQFF
J: TRBJ1-3; length: 13; V: TRBV28; CDR3: CASSLPQGATIYF
J: TRBJ2-3; length: 17; V: TRBV3-1/TRBV3-2; CDR3: CASSSPGERSFTDTQYF
J: TRBJ2-1; length: 17; V: TRBV16; CDR3: CASSHSTISRGRNEQFF
J: TRBJ1-4; length: 14; V: TRBV28; CDR3: CASSLGGFSEKLFF
J: TRBJ2-7; length: 13; V: TRBV19; CDR3: CASSINGIHEQYF
J: TRBJ2-2; length: 14; V: TRBV10-1; CDR3: CASSVGGNTGELFF
J: TRBJ1-3; length: 14; V: TRBV5-1; CDR3: CASSLVGEGNTIYF